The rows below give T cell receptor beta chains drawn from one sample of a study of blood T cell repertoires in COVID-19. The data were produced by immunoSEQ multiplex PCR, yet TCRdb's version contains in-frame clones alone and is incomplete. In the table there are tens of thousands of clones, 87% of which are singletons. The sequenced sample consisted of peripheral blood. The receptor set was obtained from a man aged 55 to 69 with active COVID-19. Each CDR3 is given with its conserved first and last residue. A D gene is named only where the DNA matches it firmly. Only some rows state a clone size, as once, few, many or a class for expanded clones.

TGTGCCAGCAGCTTGACTAGCGGGCTGCTCACAGATACGCAGTATTTT	CASSLTSGLLTDTQYF	TRBV7-3	TRBJ2-3	-	TRBD2
TGTGCCAGCAGCTTAAGAACGGGATACGAGCAGTACTTC	CASSLRTGYEQYF	TRBV5-8	TRBJ2-7	-	-
TGTGCCACCAGCCTAAGGACTAGCGGGGCGGTGGCGCAGTATTTT	CATSLRTSGAVAQYF	TRBV15	TRBJ2-3	-	TRBD2
TGTGCCAGCAGTTGGGCCAGTAACTATGGCTACACCTTC	CASSWASNYGYTF	TRBV12-3/TRBV12-4	TRBJ1-2	-	-
TGTGCCAGCAGCTTGGCATCCGGGGGGTACACAGATACGCAGTATTTT	CASSLASGGYTDTQYF	TRBV5-6	TRBJ2-3	-	TRBD2
TGTGCCAGCAGTGAAATTAGCGGGGGGTTCAGCAATGAGCAGTTCTTC	CASSEISGGFSNEQFF	TRBV6-1	TRBJ2-1	-	TRBD2
TGTGCCAGCAGGAGGACAGGGTGGGATGAAAAACTGTTTTTT	CASRRTGWDEKLFF	TRBV6-5	TRBJ1-4	-	TRBD1
TGTGCCAGCAGTTTTGGGGGGATGCGGTCGTGGAATGGCTACACCTTC	CASSFGGMRSWNGYTF	TRBV28	TRBJ1-2	once	-
TGTGCCAGCAGGACCACCGGGATCAATGAGCAGTTCTTC	CASRTTGINEQFF	TRBV6-6	TRBJ2-1	-	-
TGCGCCAGCAGCAGAGACAGTAACCAAGAGACCCAGTACTTC	CASSRDSNQETQYF	TRBV5-1	TRBJ2-5	-	-
TGTGCCTGGGGTAGCTACACCTTC	CAWGSYTF	TRBV30	TRBJ1-2	once	-
TGTGCCAGCAGCCGATGGGGACAGGGGGACACTGAAGCTTTCTTT	CASSRWGQGDTEAFF	TRBV6-5	TRBJ1-1	-	TRBD1
TGTGCCAGCGGGACTAGTGTTGGAGATACGCAGTATTTT	CASGTSVGDTQYF	TRBV9	TRBJ2-3	-	TRBD2
TGTGCCAGCAGCGGGTTTTCTGGAAACACCATATATTTT	CASSGFSGNTIYF	TRBV2	TRBJ1-3	-	-
TGTGCCAGCTCAACTCGAAATGGAGGGAACTATGGCTACACCTTC	CASSTRNGGNYGYTF	TRBV18	TRBJ1-2	-	-
TGCAGCGTCGGGAGCGCATTAGGCTACACCTTC	CSVGSALGYTF	TRBV29-1	TRBJ1-2	-	-
TGTGCCAGCTCCTCGGGTGCTAATGAAAAACTGTTTTTT	CASSSGANEKLFF	TRBV18	TRBJ1-4	-	-
TGTGCCAGCAGCCCCCCAGGGTACACAGATACGCAGTATTTT	CASSPPGYTDTQYF	TRBV7-9	TRBJ2-3	-	-
TGTGCCAGCTCACCTATACAGGGGTCCTACGAGCAGTACTTC	CASSPIQGSYEQYF	TRBV18	TRBJ2-7	-	TRBD1
TGTGCCTGGAGTTGGACAGGGGGAAAACTGTTTTTT	CAWSWTGGKLFF	TRBV30	TRBJ1-4	-	TRBD1
TGTGCCTGGAGTTGGAGCCAGGGAGCGGGGAACACTGAAGCTTTCTTT	CAWSWSQGAGNTEAFF	TRBV30	TRBJ1-1	once	-
TGTGCCAGCGGGCCGGGGACAGGGGTCCAAGAGACCCAGTACTTC	CASGPGTGVQETQYF	TRBV11-2	TRBJ2-5	-	TRBD1
TGTGCCAGCAGTTACTCGAACAGGGCCGATAATTCACCCCTCCACTTT	CASSYSNRADNSPLHF	TRBV6-5	TRBJ1-6	-	-
TGTGCCAGCAGTGAAGCCTTAGCCGGGACTAGTACGAGTGAGCAGTACTTC	CASSEALAGTSTSEQYF	TRBV6-1	TRBJ2-7	-	TRBD2